This T cell receptor (beta chain) was sequenced for a study of OX40 agonist ivuxolimab in advanced cancers. The J segment lost 0 bases and the V segment lost 3 bases, leaving 1 base of the junction unmatched. Germline V gene data show CDR1 as SGDLS and CDR2 as YYNGEE. CDR3 length: 17 amino acids. Assay: immunoSEQ multiplex PCR; the TCRdb copy retains only in-frame clones and omits some. The data show about 46,000 clones, roughly 90% seen once. This clonotype originated in an adult with an advanced solid tumor such as melanoma, head and neck, liver or kidney cancer. The rearrangement joins TRBV9 to TRBJ2-1; TRBD2 matches at 15 bases. Sequences were derived from CD4+ or CD8+ T cells sorted from blood, sampled in a trial of the OX40 agonist ivuxolimab. CDR3 loop: CASSGTSGRASYNEQFF. The CDR3 nucleotides are TGTGCCAGCAGCGGGACTAGCGGGAGGGCCTCCTACAATGAGCAGTTCTTC.